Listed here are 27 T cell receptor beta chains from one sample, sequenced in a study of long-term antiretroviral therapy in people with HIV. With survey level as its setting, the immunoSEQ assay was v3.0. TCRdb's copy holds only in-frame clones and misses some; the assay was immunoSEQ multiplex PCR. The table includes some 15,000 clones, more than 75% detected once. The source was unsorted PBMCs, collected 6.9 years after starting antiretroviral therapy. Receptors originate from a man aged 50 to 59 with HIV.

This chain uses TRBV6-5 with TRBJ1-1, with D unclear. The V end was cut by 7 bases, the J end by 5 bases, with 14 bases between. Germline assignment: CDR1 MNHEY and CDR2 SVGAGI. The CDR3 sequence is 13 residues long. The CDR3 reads CASNLRIETEAFF. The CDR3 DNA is TGTGCCAGCAACCTCCGGATAGAGACTGAAGCTTTCTTT.

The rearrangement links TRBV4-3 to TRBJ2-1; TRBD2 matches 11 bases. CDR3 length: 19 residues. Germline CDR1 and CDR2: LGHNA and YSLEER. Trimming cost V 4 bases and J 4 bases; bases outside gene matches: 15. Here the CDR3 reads CASSPGTSGIYGVYNEQFF. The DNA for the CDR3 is TGCGCCAGCAGCCCCGGGACTAGCGGTATCTATGGGGTTTACAATGAGCAGTTCTTC.

The CDR3 spells CASSPKGSGSGNTIYF. Written as DNA, the CDR3 is TGTGCCAGCAGCCCTAAAGGGAGCGGCTCTGGAAACACCATATATTTT. The V call is TRBV7-3, the J call TRBJ1-3, with D uncertain. Trimming stripped 5 bases from V and 0 bases from J, with 14 bases between. Germline V gene sequence: CDR1 SGHTA, CDR2 FQGTGA. The CDR3 spans 16 residues.

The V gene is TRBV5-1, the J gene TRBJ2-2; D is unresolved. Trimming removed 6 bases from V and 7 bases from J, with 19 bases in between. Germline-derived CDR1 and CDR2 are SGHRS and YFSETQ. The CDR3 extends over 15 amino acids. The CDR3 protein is CASTPHGPDGGELFF. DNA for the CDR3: TGCGCCAGCACCCCCCATGGGCCGGACGGCGGGGAGCTGTTTTTT.

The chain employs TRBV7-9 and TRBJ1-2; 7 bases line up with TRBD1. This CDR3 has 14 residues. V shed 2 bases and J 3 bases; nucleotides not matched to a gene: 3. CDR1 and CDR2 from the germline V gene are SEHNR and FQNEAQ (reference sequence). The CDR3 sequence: CASSLTTGDYGYTF. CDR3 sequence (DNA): TGTGCCAGCAGCTTAACCACAGGGGACTATGGCTACACCTTC.

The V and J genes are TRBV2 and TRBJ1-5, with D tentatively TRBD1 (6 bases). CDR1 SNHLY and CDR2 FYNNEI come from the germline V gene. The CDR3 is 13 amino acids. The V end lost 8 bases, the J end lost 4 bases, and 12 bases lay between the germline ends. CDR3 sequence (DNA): TGTGCCAGCGATCGGGACACGAATCAGCCCCAGCATTTT. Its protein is CASDRDTNQPQHF.

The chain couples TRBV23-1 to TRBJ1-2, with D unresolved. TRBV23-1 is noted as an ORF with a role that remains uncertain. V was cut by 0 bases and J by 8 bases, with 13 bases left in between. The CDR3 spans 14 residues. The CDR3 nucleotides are TGCGCCAGCAGTCAATCGCGGACTATTCGGGGCTACACCTTC. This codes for CASSQSRTIRGYTF.

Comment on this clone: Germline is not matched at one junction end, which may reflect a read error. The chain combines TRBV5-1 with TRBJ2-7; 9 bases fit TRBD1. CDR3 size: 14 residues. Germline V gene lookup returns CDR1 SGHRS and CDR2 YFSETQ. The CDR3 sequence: CASSLTGGSDEQYF. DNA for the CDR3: TGCGCCAGCAGCTTGACAGGGGGCTCCGACGAGCAGTACTTC.

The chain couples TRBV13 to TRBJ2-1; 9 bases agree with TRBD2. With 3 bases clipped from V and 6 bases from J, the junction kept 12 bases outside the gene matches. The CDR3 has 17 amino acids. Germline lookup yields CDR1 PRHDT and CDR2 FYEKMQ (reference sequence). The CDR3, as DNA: TGTGCCAGCAGCTTTGGACTGAGGACTAGCGACCCCAATGAGCAGTTCTTC. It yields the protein CASSFGLRTSDPNEQFF. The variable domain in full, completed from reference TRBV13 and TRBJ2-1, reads AAGVIQSPRHLIKEKRETATLKCYPIPRHDTVYWYQQGPGQDPQFLISFYEKMQSDKGSIPDRFSAQQFSDYHSELNMSSLELGDSALYFCASSFGLRTSDPNEQFFGPGTRLTVL.

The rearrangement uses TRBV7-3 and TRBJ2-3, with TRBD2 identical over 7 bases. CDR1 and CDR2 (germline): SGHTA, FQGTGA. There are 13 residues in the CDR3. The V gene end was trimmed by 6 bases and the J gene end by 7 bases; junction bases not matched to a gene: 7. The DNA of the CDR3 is TGTGCCAGCAGTTCCGGGACTAAGTATACGCAGTATTTT. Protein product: CASSSGTKYTQYF.

The CDR3 sequence is CASSQARGNEQFF. The CDR3 region has the DNA TGTGCCAGCAGCCAAGCTCGCGGCAATGAGCAGTTCTTC. The chain is built from TRBV14 and TRBJ2-1; D is ambiguous. The CDR3 has 13 amino acids. V was clipped by 1 base and J by 6 bases, with 7 bases between them. In germline, CDR1 is SGHDN, CDR2 FVKESK.

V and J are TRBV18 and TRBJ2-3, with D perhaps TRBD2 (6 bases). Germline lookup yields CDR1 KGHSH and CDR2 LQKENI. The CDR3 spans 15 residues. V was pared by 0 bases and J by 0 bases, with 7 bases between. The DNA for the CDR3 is TGTGCCAGCTCACCACCGGGACTTAGCACAGATACGCAGTATTTT. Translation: CASSPPGLSTDTQYF.

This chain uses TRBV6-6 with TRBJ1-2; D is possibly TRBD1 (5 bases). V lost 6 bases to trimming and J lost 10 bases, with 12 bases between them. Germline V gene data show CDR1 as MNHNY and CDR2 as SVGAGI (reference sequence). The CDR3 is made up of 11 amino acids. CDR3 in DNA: TGTGCCAGCAGGGACATAAGTCACTACACCTTC. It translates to CASRDISHYTF.

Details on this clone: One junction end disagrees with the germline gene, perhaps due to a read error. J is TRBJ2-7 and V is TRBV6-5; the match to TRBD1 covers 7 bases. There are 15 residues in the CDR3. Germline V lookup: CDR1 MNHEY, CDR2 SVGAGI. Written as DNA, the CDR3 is TGTGCCAGCAGTGACTCGGCAGGGGGAGCCTACGAGCAGTACTTC. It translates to CASSDSAGGAYEQYF.

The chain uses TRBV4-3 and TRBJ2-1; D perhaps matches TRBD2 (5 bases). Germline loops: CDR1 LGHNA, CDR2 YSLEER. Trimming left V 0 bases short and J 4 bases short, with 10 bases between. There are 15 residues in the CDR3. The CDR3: CASSQDQRSYNEQFF. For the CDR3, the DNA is TGCGCCAGCAGCCAAGACCAGCGGAGTTACAATGAGCAGTTCTTC.

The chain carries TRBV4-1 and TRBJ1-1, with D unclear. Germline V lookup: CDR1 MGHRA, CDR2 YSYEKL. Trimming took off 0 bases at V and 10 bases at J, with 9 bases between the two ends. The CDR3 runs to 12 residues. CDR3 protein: CASSQEGHAAFF. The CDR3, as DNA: TGCGCCAGCAGCCAAGAAGGTCATGCAGCTTTCTTT.

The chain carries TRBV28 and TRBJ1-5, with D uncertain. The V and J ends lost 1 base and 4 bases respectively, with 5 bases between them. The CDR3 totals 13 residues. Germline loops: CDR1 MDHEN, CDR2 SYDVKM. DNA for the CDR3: TGTGCCAGCAGTTTATTGGGGAATCAGCCCCAGCATTTT. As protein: CASSLLGNQPQHF.

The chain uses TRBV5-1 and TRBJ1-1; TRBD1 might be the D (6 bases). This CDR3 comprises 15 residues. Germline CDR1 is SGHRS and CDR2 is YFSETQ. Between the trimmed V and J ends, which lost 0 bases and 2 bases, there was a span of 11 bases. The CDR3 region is CASSLEGGTNTEAFF. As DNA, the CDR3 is TGCGCCAGCAGCTTGGAGGGGGGGACAAACACTGAAGCTTTCTTT.

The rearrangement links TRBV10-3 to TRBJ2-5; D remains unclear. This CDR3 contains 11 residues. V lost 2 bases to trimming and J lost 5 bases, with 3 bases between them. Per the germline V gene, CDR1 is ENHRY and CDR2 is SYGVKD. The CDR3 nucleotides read TGTGCCATCAGTGAGGGGGAGACCCAGTACTTC. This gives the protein CAISEGETQYF.

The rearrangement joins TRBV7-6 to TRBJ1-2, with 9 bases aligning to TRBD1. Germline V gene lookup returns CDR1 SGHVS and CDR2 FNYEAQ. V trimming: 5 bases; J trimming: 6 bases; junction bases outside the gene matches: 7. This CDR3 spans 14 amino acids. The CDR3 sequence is CASSRDRAYDGYTF. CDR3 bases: TGTGCCAGCAGCCGGGACAGGGCTTATGATGGCTACACCTTC.

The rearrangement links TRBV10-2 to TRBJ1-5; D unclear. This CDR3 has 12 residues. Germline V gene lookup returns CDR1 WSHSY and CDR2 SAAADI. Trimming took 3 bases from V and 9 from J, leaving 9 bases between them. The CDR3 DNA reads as TGCGCCAGCAGTGACGACCCTTGGCCCCAGCATTTT. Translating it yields CASSDDPWPQHF.

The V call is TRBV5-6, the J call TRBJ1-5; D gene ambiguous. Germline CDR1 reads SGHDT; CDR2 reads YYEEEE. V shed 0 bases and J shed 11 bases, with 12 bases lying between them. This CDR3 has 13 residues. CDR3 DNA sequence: TGTGCCAGCAGCTTGGGGCTCCGGCAGACCCAGCATTTT. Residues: CASSLGLRQTQHF.

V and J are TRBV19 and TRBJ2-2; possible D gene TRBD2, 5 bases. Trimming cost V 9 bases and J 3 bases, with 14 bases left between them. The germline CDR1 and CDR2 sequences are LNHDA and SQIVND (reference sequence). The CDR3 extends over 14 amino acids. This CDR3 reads CASLRTAHTGELFF. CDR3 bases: TGTGCCAGCCTCCGGACTGCACACACCGGGGAGCTGTTTTTT.

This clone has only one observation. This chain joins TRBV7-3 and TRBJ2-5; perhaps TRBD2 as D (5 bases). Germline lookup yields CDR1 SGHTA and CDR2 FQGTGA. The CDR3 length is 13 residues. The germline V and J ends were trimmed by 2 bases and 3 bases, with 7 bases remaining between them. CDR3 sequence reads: CASSLRGKETQYF. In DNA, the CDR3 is TGTGCCAGCAGCTTACGGGGAAAAGAGACCCAGTACTTC.

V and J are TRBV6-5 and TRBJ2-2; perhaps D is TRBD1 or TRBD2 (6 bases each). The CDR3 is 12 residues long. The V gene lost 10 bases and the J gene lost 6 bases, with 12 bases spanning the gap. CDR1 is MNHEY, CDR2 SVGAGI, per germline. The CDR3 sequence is CATVGGPGELFF. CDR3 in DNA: TGTGCCACCGTAGGGGGGCCCGGGGAGCTGTTTTTT.

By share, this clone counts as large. In nucleotides, the CDR3 is TGTGCCAGCAGGGACCTATACGGGGCCCGGGCAGATACGCAGTATTTT. Translating it yields CASRDLYGARADTQYF. The chain links TRBV2 to TRBJ2-3; D might be TRBD1 or TRBD2, each matching 5 bases. V was clipped by 6 bases and J by 4 bases, with 20 bases between them. The germline gives CDR1 SNHLY, CDR2 FYNNEI. CDR3 size: 16 residues.

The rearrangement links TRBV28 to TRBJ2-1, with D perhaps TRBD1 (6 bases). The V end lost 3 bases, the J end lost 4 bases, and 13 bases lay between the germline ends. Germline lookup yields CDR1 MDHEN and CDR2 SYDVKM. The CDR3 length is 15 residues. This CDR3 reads CASSFPRDTYNEQFF. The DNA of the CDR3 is TGTGCCAGCAGTTTCCCAAGGGACACTTACAATGAGCAGTTCTTC.